This TCR beta chain was captured in a study of blood T cell repertoires in COVID-19. About the study: Researchers got acute and convalescent COVID-19 samples from the United States, Italy and Spain. Sources were T cells, B-cell-depleted T cells, or PBMCs; the material itself was cDNA or gDNA.

In the original processing: It was from reference gene primer amplification that nucleated cell counts were estimated. TCRdb's copy holds only in-frame clones and misses some; the assay was immunoSEQ multiplex PCR. V and J calls and clone size are those listed in that table; D and trimming were worked out from the DNA. The profile covers about 92,000 clones, with about 89% appearing a single time and roughly 1.8% taken by the ten largest. Sequenced: peripheral blood. The sequence was obtained from a human donor with active COVID-19. The donor label of this sample is uncertain.

The CDR3 DNA follows: TGTGCCAGCAGCTTAGCTCAGGGTGCGGCTGAAGCTTTCTTT. It codes for CASSLAQGAAEAFF. The chain is built from TRBV7-9 and TRBJ1-1; D is perhaps TRBD1 (5 bases). Germline V lookup: CDR1 SEHNR, CDR2 FQNEAQ (reference sequence). V was pared by 0 bases and J by 6 bases, with 11 bases between. The CDR3 has 14 residues.